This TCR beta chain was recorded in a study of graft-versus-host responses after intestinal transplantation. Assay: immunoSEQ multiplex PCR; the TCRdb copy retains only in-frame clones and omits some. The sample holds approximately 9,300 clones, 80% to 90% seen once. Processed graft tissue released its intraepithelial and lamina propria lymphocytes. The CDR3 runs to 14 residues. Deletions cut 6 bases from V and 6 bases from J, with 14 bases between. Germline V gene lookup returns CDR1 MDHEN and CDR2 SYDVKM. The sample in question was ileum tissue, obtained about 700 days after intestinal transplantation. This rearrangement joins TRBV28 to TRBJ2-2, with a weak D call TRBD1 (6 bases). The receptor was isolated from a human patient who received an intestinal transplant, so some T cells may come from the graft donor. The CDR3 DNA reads TGTGCCAGCAGACAACCAGGGGCAGCCGGGGAGCTGTTTTTT. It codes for CASRQPGAAGELFF.